By proportion, the clone carrying this TCR beta chain is medium-sized. Its matching antigen is unknown. Trimming removed 3 bases at V and 9 bases at J, with 9 bases between. The CDR3 spans 12 residues. CDR1 SGHTA and CDR2 FQGNSA come from the germline V gene. The data belong to a study of vaccination and CD4 T cells after COVID-19. Study in general: Median time from COVID diagnosis to post-COVID sampling was roughly 13 weeks (35 to 161). Cultures serving as controls received a peptide pool (CEFX or HIV-1 Nef) or no peptide.

Cultured CD4+ T cell DNA was sequenced using the Oncomine TCR Beta short-read assay. It was from cultured CD4+ T cells that genomic DNA was extracted. Each CDR3 protein gets one entry after TCRdb re-called the PCR reads with MiXCR. This table has 11,000 or so distinct CDR3 sequences, roughly 29% appearing once. Treatment reported: roughly 10-day PBMC culture with coronavirus spike peptide pools or control peptides (ViraFEST assay). Collection of the unexposed donor's CD4+ T cells took place before the COVID-19 pandemic (2011-2018). Sequenced material: CD4+ T cells from blood, cultured in vitro. V usage is TRBV7-2 and J usage is TRBJ1-3; a weak D match, TRBD1 (5 bases). The receptor comes from a human donor in good health. CDR3 sequence (DNA): TGTGCCAGCAGCTTTCAGGGTAGCACCATATATTTT. Translated: CASSFQGSTIYF.